Below, 7 T cell receptor beta chains from the same sample are listed, as sequenced in a study of CD8 T cells in ankylosing spondylitis (dated by TCRdb to about 2017). The full study reports these points: Blood from ankylosing spondylitis patients appeared to be characterized by a TCR beta motif made up of several highly homologous amino acid variants.

No antigens are known for them. The library relied on 5' RACE. The sequencer was an Illumina HiSeq 2500. TCRdb cleaned the public reads at Q25 with fastp, built clones with MiXCR and kept in-frame beta chains. Records with the same CDR3 protein are collapsed into one entry carrying the most frequent genes and DNA. This sample holds 750,000 to 850,000 distinct CDR3 sequences; about 12% were observed only once. About 0.49% of the sample belongs to the ten largest clones. Sequencing was carried out using blood, either unsorted or a sorted T cell fraction (not recorded which). Every receptor here comes from a male donor with ankylosing spondylitis.

Only a few counts were recorded for this clonotype. This chain uses TRBV7-2 with TRBJ2-7; weak D call: TRBD2 (6 bases). Germline CDR1 is SGHTA and CDR2 is FQGNSA. V lost 5 bases to trimming and J lost 3 bases, with 17 bases between them. The CDR3 length is 15 residues. The CDR3: CASSLVGGINYEQYF. The CDR3 DNA reads TGTGCCAGCAGCCTAGTAGGAGGGATAAACTACGAGCAGTACTTC. Based on the CDR3 plus reference TRBV7-2 and TRBJ2-7, the full variable domain is GAGVSQSPSNKVTEKGKDVELRCDPISGHTALYWYRQSLGQGLEFLIYFQGNSAPDKSGLPSDRFSAERTGGSVSTLTIQRTQQEDSAVYLCASSLVGGINYEQYFGPGTRLTVT.

This clonotype was counted ten times or more. The J gene is TRBJ2-3, the V gene TRBV29-1; a possible D gene is TRBD2 (5 bases). The V and J ends lost 6 bases and 6 bases respectively, with 19 bases between them. This CDR3 is 14 amino acids long. Germline CDR1 SQVTM, CDR2 ANQGSEA. For the CDR3, the DNA is TGCAGCGTCAGGAACCTACTAGTGACGGATACGCAGTATTTT. Translation gives CSVRNLLVTDTQYF.

Ten or more counts support this clonotype. The chain combines TRBV29-1 with TRBJ2-3, with D possibly being TRBD1 or TRBD2 (6 bases each). The CDR3 is 14 amino acids. Per germline, CDR1 SQVTM and CDR2 ANQGSEA. V was clipped by 6 bases and J by 0 bases, with 13 bases between them. DNA of the CDR3: TGCAGCGTGGGGGGCAGGGTCAGCACAGATACGCAGTATTTT. Translating gives CSVGGRVSTDTQYF.

The table lists this clonotype with a few counts. The chain joins TRBV30 to TRBJ1-4; tentative D call: TRBD1 (5 bases). Germline values: CDR1 GTSNPN, CDR2 SVGIG (reference sequence). V lost 2 bases and J lost 3, with 10 bases in between. This CDR3 has 14 amino acids. Written as DNA, the CDR3 is TGTGCCTGGAGTCCAGGGCTCCCTAATGAAAAACTGTTTTTT. As protein: CAWSPGLPNEKLFF.

V is TRBV27 and J is TRBJ1-2; D is ambiguous. Trimming removed 3 bases from V and 8 bases from J, with 19 bases in between. This CDR3 has 15 amino acids. CDR1 and CDR2 (germline): MNHEY, SMNVEV (reference sequence). This CDR3 reads CASSLVGFSTGGYTF. CDR3 in DNA: TGTGCCAGCAGTTTGGTTGGATTCTCAACGGGAGGCTACACCTTC.

This clonotype turned up a few times. The rearrangement uses TRBV20-1 and TRBJ2-7, with D possibly called TRBD1 or TRBD2 (5 bases each). The CDR3 spans 14 residues. V dropped 1 base and J dropped 3 bases, with 13 bases sitting between them. The germline gives CDR1 DFQATT, CDR2 SNEGSKA (reference sequence). DNA for the CDR3: TGCAGTGCTAGAGTAAGAGGGACGGGCTACGAGCAGTACTTC. It codes for CSARVRGTGYEQYF.

The chain couples TRBV7-2 to TRBJ2-7, with D possibly being TRBD2 (6 bases). The length of the CDR3 is 15 residues. Germline assignment: CDR1 SGHTA and CDR2 FQGNSA. The ends were cut back, 5 bases at V and 3 bases at J, with 17 bases in the middle. CDR3 in amino acids: CASSASGTGDYEQYF. The CDR3 DNA reads TGTGCCAGCAGCGCTTCCGGGACGGGGGACTACGAGCAGTACTTC.